Listed below are T cell receptor beta chains from one sample, sequenced in a study of human T cells and chemical hapten exposure. Using its own MiXCR run on the RACE reads, TCRdb lists one record per CDR3 protein. The sample gives more than 95,000 distinct CDR3 sequences, about 12% of which show up once; approximately 1.4% is in the top ten. The material was whole blood, obtained in connection with sensitization to the hapten diphenylcyclopropenone (DPC). These receptors came from a woman between 45 and 60 years old with alopecia areata. Some clones in this sample may be carry-over from other donors' samples. CDR3s include the opening cysteine and the closing phenylalanine or tryptophan.

CDR3 protein	V gene	J gene
CASTIRGRNEQYF	TRBV5-8	TRBJ2-7
CASSLYRSLMNTEAFF	TRBV7-2	TRBJ1-1
CASSRGDPGRATDTQYF	TRBV7-9	TRBJ2-3
CASRPHLSEQFF	TRBV12-3/TRBV12-4	TRBJ2-1
CASSPGFQPQHF	TRBV28	TRBJ1-5
CASSLTSKEQFF	TRBV6-2/TRBV6-3	TRBJ2-1
CASSETSGSYNEQFF	TRBV12-3/TRBV12-4	TRBJ2-1
CASRSRDRGFGYGYTF	TRBV28	TRBJ1-2
CASSYWTGHGYTF	TRBV6-5	TRBJ1-2
CSARDRRDPYEQYF	TRBV20-1	TRBJ2-7
CSGLGQPNTEAFF	TRBV29-1	TRBJ1-1
CASSFPGADTQYF	TRBV11-2	TRBJ2-3
CASSGNRVTGELFF	TRBV28	TRBJ2-2
CASVGFYEQYF	TRBV28	TRBJ2-7
CASSGGQGVGEQYF	TRBV5-1	TRBJ2-7
CAYHRRGGTYNEQFF	TRBV6-2/TRBV6-3	TRBJ2-1
CSVDDKGMTDTQYF	TRBV29-1	TRBJ2-3
CAISVRQGGENTEAFF	TRBV10-3	TRBJ1-1
CASSPPPTEATQYF	TRBV28	TRBJ2-3
CASSQDFDRSQETQYF	TRBV3-1	TRBJ2-5
CASSSSQPQHF	TRBV28	TRBJ1-5
CASSQGAGTGGVHTQYF	TRBV3-1	TRBJ2-3
CASSLARSATNEKLFF	TRBV7-2	TRBJ1-4
CASSPRTSGTHYNEQFF	TRBV27	TRBJ2-1
CASSQSYEQYF	TRBV6-6	TRBJ2-7
CASSNPWDRGRNEQFF	TRBV19	TRBJ2-1
CASMGGAWTEAFF	TRBV6-2/TRBV6-3	TRBJ1-1
CSVEGTSGRNGELFF	TRBV29-1	TRBJ2-2
CSVRPSHGEKLFF	TRBV29-1	TRBJ1-4
CASSLVLGISGNTIYF	TRBV5-5	TRBJ1-3
CASSTIAGELFF	TRBV28	TRBJ2-2
CASRPWGTGVQNTEAFF	TRBV28	TRBJ1-1
CASKPPGTDNSPLHF	TRBV5-1	TRBJ1-6
CSAGSGGFTGYTF	TRBV20-1	TRBJ1-2
CASSSATPMLAKNIQYF	TRBV19	TRBJ2-4
CSVGQSRAYGYTF	TRBV29-1	TRBJ1-2
CASSFGGHEQYF	TRBV12-3/TRBV12-4	TRBJ2-7
CSVHRVLNAEAFF	TRBV29-1	TRBJ1-1
CASSLFPGGPTDEQFF	TRBV5-5	TRBJ2-1
CASSLGQGGGTEAFF	TRBV7-6	TRBJ1-1
CASRANEQYF	TRBV28	TRBJ2-7
CASSSRKWASGSYNEQFF	TRBV28	TRBJ2-1
CSVESEKLFF	TRBV29-1	TRBJ1-4
CASSLPASQETQYF	TRBV12-3/TRBV12-4	TRBJ2-5
CASSLGPSGSGEQYF	TRBV5-1	TRBJ2-7
CASSLGILYEQYF	TRBV28	TRBJ2-7
CASSPSPGGSREQYF	TRBV4-1	TRBJ2-7
CASSHASGEVPYEQYF	TRBV5-1	TRBJ2-7
CASSYTYEQYF	TRBV6-2/TRBV6-3	TRBJ2-7
CASSFLVADPNEQFF	TRBV7-9	TRBJ2-1
CASSPNRGGRGNIQYF	TRBV6-2/TRBV6-3	TRBJ2-4
CASSQGASGGFIDTQYF	TRBV4-3	TRBJ2-3
CASVHGETQYF	TRBV6-1	TRBJ2-5
CASSFSRESYEQYF	TRBV7-2	TRBJ2-7
CASSSRKTDTQYF	TRBV12-3/TRBV12-4	TRBJ2-3